The next 32 T cell receptor beta chains were all read from a single sample in a study of blood T cell repertoires in COVID-19. The table came from immunoSEQ multiplex PCR; TCRdb's copy has only in-frame clones and leaves some out. The table records 150,000 or so clones, about 79% of them present only once. Sequenced sample: PBMCs or T cells enriched from blood (not recorded which). The receptors come from a man aged 50-59 years who had recovered from COVID-19.

V is TRBV6-5 and J is TRBJ1-4; weak D call: TRBD1 (6 bases). There are 15 residues in the CDR3. Trimming pared 6 bases from V and 0 bases from J, leaving 11 bases between. The germline gives CDR1 MNHEY, CDR2 SVGAGI. The CDR3 DNA reads as TGTGCCAGCAGCCCCGGGACAACAACTAATGAAAAACTGTTTTTT. Its translation: CASSPGTTTNEKLFF.

The chain is built from TRBV7-8 and TRBJ1-4; 8 bases match TRBD1. The germline gives CDR1 SGHVS, CDR2 FQNEAQ. The CDR3 has 16 amino acids. Germline trimming cut 1 base from V and 5 bases from J; bases unmatched to any gene: 6. As DNA, the CDR3 is TGTGCCAGCAGCTTAGGATACAGGGGGGGAAATGAAAAACTGTTTTTT. Amino acids: CASSLGYRGGNEKLFF.

V usage is TRBV5-8 and J usage is TRBJ1-6; possible D gene TRBD1, 5 bases. Germline CDR1 SGHTS, CDR2 YDEGEE. The length of the CDR3 is 15 residues. The V gene lost 4 bases and the J gene lost 9 bases, with 17 bases spanning the gap. CDR3 DNA: TGTGCCAGCAGCGGGGTCGGGGGTTCAAGTTCACCCCTCCACTTT. Its protein is CASSGVGGSSSPLHF.

This chain connects TRBV9 to TRBJ2-7; D is undetermined. CDR1 SGDLS and CDR2 YYNGEE come from the germline V gene. The CDR3 is 14 residues long. Trimming removed 0 bases at V and 2 bases at J, with 9 bases between. In DNA, the CDR3 is TGTGCCAGCAGCGTAGGGTCAGGCCCCTACGAGCAGTACTTC. It yields the protein CASSVGSGPYEQYF.

This clone showed up just once. The rearrangement joins TRBV6-5 to TRBJ1-2, with 9 bases that match TRBD1. The CDR3 loop spans 14 amino acids. Germline loops: CDR1 MNHEY, CDR2 SVGAGI. J lost 4 bases, V lost 6 bases, and 6 bases had no gene match. The DNA of the CDR3 is TGTGCCAGCAGGATAGGACAGGGGAGCTATGGCTACACCTTC. Translation: CASRIGQGSYGYTF.

The rearrangement uses TRBV6-4 and TRBJ2-5, with a possible D match to TRBD1 (6 bases). The CDR3 is 16 amino acids. Trimming pared 6 bases from V and 2 bases from J, leaving 19 bases between. Germline V gives CDR1 MRHNA, CDR2 SNTAGT. For the CDR3, the DNA is TGTGCCAGCAGCCCCGTGGGACAACCGTCTCAAGAGACCCAGTACTTC. This translates into CASSPVGQPSQETQYF.

CDR3 protein: CASVPGGYNEQFF. The CDR3 DNA reads as TGTGCCAGCGTGCCAGGGGGCTACAATGAGCAGTTCTTC. The chain has TRBV28 and TRBJ2-1, with 7 bases matching TRBD1. The CDR3 loop spans 13 amino acids. Germline V gene lookup returns CDR1 MDHEN and CDR2 SYDVKM. The V and J ends lost 8 bases and 3 bases, in that order; junction bases with no gene match: 4.

J is TRBJ1-2 and V is TRBV5-1; D might be TRBD1 (6 bases). This CDR3 spans 12 amino acids. V lost 7 bases and J 6 bases, leaving 13 bases between the germline ends. The germline V gene encodes CDR1 SGHRS and CDR2 YFSETQ. CDR3 nucleotide sequence: TGCGCCAGCGGCGCAGGGGAGCATGGCTACACCTTC. Encoded protein: CASGAGEHGYTF.

The chain joins TRBV3-1 (or the pseudogene TRBV3-2) to TRBJ2-2; TRBD2 aligns across 10 bases. Germline-derived CDR1 and CDR2 are LGHDT and YNNKEL (reference sequence). This CDR3 has 19 residues. Unmatched junction bases numbered 10, after V lost 0 bases and J lost 3 bases. CDR3 loop: CASSQDSERGGPDTGELFF. CDR3 DNA: TGTGCCAGCAGCCAAGATTCTGAGCGGGGGGGTCCCGACACCGGGGAGCTGTTTTTT.

This clone was observed a handful of times. The V call is TRBV21-1, the J call TRBJ2-7; the D call TRBD1 from the table was never checked on the DNA. TRBV21-1 represents a pseudogene. The CDR3 sequence is 17 residues long. The CDR3 loop reads CASSAILLGTDSYEQYF. CDR3 DNA: TGTGCCAGCAGCGCCATACTGCTCGGGACAGATTCCTACGAGCAGTACTTC.

The chain combines TRBV11-3 with TRBJ2-2; TRBD1 might be the D (7 bases). Germline V gives CDR1 SGHNT, CDR2 YENEEA. V dropped 1 base and J dropped 3 bases, with 15 bases sitting between them. CDR3 length equals 17 residues. CDR3 residues: CASSLGDSRDYTGELFF. The CDR3 DNA reads as TGTGCCAGCAGCTTAGGGGACAGCAGGGACTACACCGGGGAGCTGTTTTTT.

This chain connects TRBV7-2 to TRBJ2-7; weak D call: TRBD1 (6 bases). Looked up from germline, CDR1 is SGHTA and CDR2 is FQGNSA. Trimming cost V 5 bases and J 0 bases, with 17 bases left between them. The CDR3 is 16 amino acids. The CDR3 nucleotides read TGTGCCAGCAGCCCCGGACAGTTTCTCTCCTCCTACGAGCAGTACTTC. It encodes CASSPGQFLSSYEQYF.

The chain uses TRBV4-3 and TRBJ1-2, with unresolved D. This CDR3 has 14 amino acids. From germline, CDR1 is LGHNA and CDR2 YSLEER. V was pared by 0 bases and J by 2 bases, with 7 bases between. CDR3 nucleotide sequence: TGCGCCAGCAGCCAAGATCGAGGGAACTATGGCTACACCTTC. It encodes CASSQDRGNYGYTF.

This chain links TRBV19 with TRBJ1-4; D might be TRBD1 (5 bases). Between the trimmed V and J ends, which lost 6 bases and 8 bases, there was a span of 16 bases. Germline assignment: CDR1 LNHDA and CDR2 SQIVND (reference sequence). The CDR3 length is 14 residues. The chain's CDR3 is CASRGRASNEKLFF. The CDR3 DNA sequence: TGTGCCAGTAGAGGCAGGGCGTCAAACGAAAAACTGTTTTTT. Complete variable domain (other parts from reference TRBV19 and TRBJ1-4): DGGITQSPKYLFRKEGQNVTLSCEQNLNHDAMYWYRQDPGQGLRLIYYSQIVNDFQKGDIAEGYSVSREKKESFPLTVTSAQKNPTAFYLCASRGRASNEKLFFGSGTQLSVL.

A single count supports this clone. The chain couples TRBV7-2 to TRBJ2-5; 14 bases map to TRBD2. Trimming cost V 2 bases and J 2 bases; bases outside gene matches: 4. Germline-derived CDR1 and CDR2 are SGHTA and FQGNSA. The CDR3 has 17 amino acids. CDR3 nucleotides: TGTGCCAGCAGCTTAAAAAGACTAGCGGGGGGGCAAGAGACCCAGTACTTC. Translating it yields CASSLKRLAGGQETQYF.

CDR3 nucleotides: TGTGCCAGCAGCCCAGGGTTTAATTCACCCCTCCACTTT. Protein product: CASSPGFNSPLHF. The gene calls are TRBV11-3 and TRBJ1-6, with D maybe TRBD1 (5 bases). The ends were cut back, 5 bases at V and 6 bases at J, with 8 bases in the middle. CDR3 length: 13 amino acids. CDR1 and CDR2 from the germline V gene are SGHNT and YENEEA. Supplemented by reference TRBV11-3 and TRBJ1-6, the full variable domain reads EAGVVQSPRYKIIEKKQPVAFWCNPISGHNTLYWYLQNLGQGPELLIRYENEEAVDDSQLPKDRFSAERLKGVDSTLKIQPAELGDSAVYLCASSPGFNSPLHFGNGTRLTVT.

The chain joins TRBV19 to TRBJ2-2, with D tentatively TRBD2 (6 bases). V lost 3 bases, J lost 0 bases, and 8 bases lay in between. The CDR3 extends over 15 amino acids. The germline V gene encodes CDR1 LNHDA and CDR2 SQIVND (reference sequence). This CDR3 is CASSIGLSNTGELFF. The DNA of the CDR3 is TGTGCCAGTAGTATTGGACTATCGAACACCGGGGAGCTGTTTTTT.

V is TRBV25-1 and J is TRBJ1-3, with D hard to call. This CDR3 comprises 16 residues. Between the trimmed V and J ends, which lost 5 bases and 0 bases, there was a span of 14 bases. CDR1 and CDR2 from the germline V gene are MGHDK and SYGVNS. The CDR3 region is CASSKSRDLSGNTIYF. The CDR3 DNA follows: TGTGCCAGCAGTAAATCACGGGATCTCTCTGGAAACACCATATATTTT.

The chain carries TRBV10-3 and TRBJ2-5; 8 positions match TRBD2. This CDR3 is built from 14 residues. With 6 bases clipped from V and 4 bases from J, the junction kept 7 bases outside the gene matches. Germline CDR1 is ENHRY and CDR2 is SYGVKD. CDR3 nucleotide sequence: TGTGCCATCAGCCATCCGGGACTAGGAGAGACCCAGTACTTC. This translates into CAISHPGLGETQYF.

The genes are TRBV5-1 and TRBJ2-2; D is perhaps TRBD2 (7 bases). The CDR3 has 15 amino acids. The germline V and J ends were trimmed by 4 bases and 5 bases, with 15 bases remaining between them. Germline V gene lookup returns CDR1 SGHRS and CDR2 YFSETQ. The CDR3 spells CASSPGGPSTGELFF. CDR3 DNA sequence: TGCGCCAGCAGCCCCGGGGGGCCGTCGACCGGGGAGCTGTTTTTT.

This chain links TRBV27 with TRBJ2-5, with D tentatively TRBD2 (6 bases). The ends were cut back, 0 bases at V and 2 bases at J, with 16 bases in the middle. The CDR3 spans 17 residues. The germline gives CDR1 MNHEY, CDR2 SMNVEV (reference sequence). The CDR3 sequence: CASSLSPRGGSQETQYF. Here the CDR3 DNA reads TGTGCCAGCAGTTTATCTCCCAGAGGAGGGAGTCAAGAGACCCAGTACTTC.

V gene TRBV19 combines with J gene TRBJ1-5; 7 bases agree with TRBD1. The CDR3 consists of 16 residues. CDR1 and CDR2 from the germline V gene are LNHDA and SQIVND (reference sequence). V was pared by 5 bases and J by 4 bases, with 11 bases of the junction left unmatched. This chain's CDR3 is CASSSETGRRNQPQHF. The CDR3 DNA sequence: TGTGCCAGTAGTTCTGAGACAGGGCGTAGGAATCAGCCCCAGCATTTT. The full variable domain, its missing parts supplied by reference TRBV19 and TRBJ1-5, is DGGITQSPKYLFRKEGQNVTLSCEQNLNHDAMYWYRQDPGQGLRLIYYSQIVNDFQKGDIAEGYSVSREKKESFPLTVTSAQKNPTAFYLCASSSETGRRNQPQHFGDGTRLSIL.

This rearrangement joins TRBV7-2 to TRBJ2-2; D may be TRBD1 (7 bases). The CDR3 sequence is 14 residues long. The ends were cut back, 7 bases at V and 5 bases at J, with 14 bases in the middle. Germline V gene lookup returns CDR1 SGHTA and CDR2 FQGNSA. CDR3 sequence (DNA): TGTGCCAGCAACAGACAGGGAGGAACCGGGGAGCTGTTTTTT. This encodes CASNRQGGTGELFF.

The chain links TRBV6-5 to TRBJ2-7, with 10 bases aligning to TRBD2. Germline trimming cut 2 bases from V and 7 bases from J; bases unmatched to any gene: 5. The V gene's germline CDR1 is MNHEY and CDR2 SVGAGI. CDR3 size: 14 residues. CDR3 coding DNA: TGTGCCAGCAGTTACGGGACTAGCGACAGAGAGCAGTACTTC. Protein: CASSYGTSDREQYF.

Comments on this clone: One end of the junction fails to match germline, which may point to a read error. The J gene is TRBJ2-5, the V gene TRBV7-7; 9 bases fit TRBD2. This CDR3 spans 15 amino acids. The germline CDR1 and CDR2 sequences are SSHAT and FNYEAQ (reference sequence). The DNA for the CDR3 is TGTGCTAGCAGCTTGTTTAGCGGGGGCCAAGAGACCCAGTACTTC. Protein: CASSLFSGGQETQYF.

The rearrangement joins TRBV7-4 to TRBJ1-6, with D perhaps TRBD1 (6 bases). Trimming cost V 5 bases and J 7 bases, with 24 bases left between them. The CDR3 is made up of 18 amino acids. The germline CDR1 and CDR2 sequences are SGHVT and SQSDAQ. The CDR3 nucleotides read TGTGCCAGCAGCCTCCCTTTGGCCCCATCAGGGGTGAATTCACCCCTCCACTTT. This translates into CASSLPLAPSGVNSPLHF.

CDR3 loop: CASSHDAARTGELFF. Here the CDR3 DNA reads TGTGCCAGCAGTCACGACGCCGCGAGGACCGGGGAGCTGTTTTTT. The V call is TRBV5-4, the J call TRBJ2-2; unclear D gene. Germline V CDR1 and CDR2: SGHNT, YYREEE (reference sequence). The CDR3 consists of 15 residues. With 5 bases removed from V and 5 bases from J, the gap between germline ends came to 16 bases.

J is TRBJ1-6 and V is TRBV7-8; maybe TRBD1 (5 bases). The CDR3 contains 17 residues. The V end was cut by 2 bases, the J end by 6 bases, with 17 bases between. Germline V gives CDR1 SGHVS, CDR2 FQNEAQ. As DNA, the CDR3 is TGTGCCAGCAGCTTAAATTCTAAGCCCGGGGGTAATTCACCCCTCCACTTT. It encodes CASSLNSKPGGNSPLHF. Using reference TRBV7-8 and TRBJ1-6 for the parts outside the CDR3, the full variable domain is GAGVSQSPRYKVAKRGQDVALRCDPISGHVSLFWYQQALGQGPEFLTYFQNEAQLDKSGLPSDRFFAERPEGSVSTLKIQRTQQEDSAVYLCASSLNSKPGGNSPLHFGNGTRLTVT.

This clone was counted a single time. The rearrangement joins TRBV10-1 to TRBJ2-1; possibly TRBD2 for D (6 bases). CDR1 is WNHNN, CDR2 SYGVQD, per germline (reference sequence). Trimming took off 10 bases at V and 1 base at J, with 11 bases between the two ends. There are 13 residues in the CDR3. The DNA of the CDR3 is TGCGCCACTAGCGACCAATCCTACAATGAGCAGTTCTTC. Residues: CATSDQSYNEQFF.

The sample holds one count of this clone. This CDR3 is CASSPQGAGNSPLHF. CDR3 sequence (DNA): TGTGCCAGCTCACCTCAGGGGGCGGGTAATTCACCCCTCCACTTT. The genes are TRBV18 and TRBJ1-6; 8 bases are a match to TRBD1. J lost 6 bases, V lost 3 bases, and 4 bases had no gene match. This CDR3 is built from 15 residues. CDR1 is KGHSH, CDR2 LQKENI, per germline.

The DNA of the CDR3 is TGTGCCAGTAGTCTGACAGCGGGGGCCTACAATGAGCAGTTCTTC. Encoded protein: CASSLTAGAYNEQFF. The genes are TRBV19 and TRBJ2-1; 8 positions agree with TRBD2. Germline V gives CDR1 LNHDA, CDR2 SQIVND (reference sequence). Trimming cost V 5 bases and J 2 bases; bases outside gene matches: 5. This CDR3 has 15 amino acids.

The V call is TRBV7-2, the J call TRBJ2-5, with D hard to call. Trimming took 2 bases from V and 0 from J, leaving 7 bases between them. CDR1 is SGHTA and CDR2 is FQGNSA in the germline V gene. CDR3 length: 14 residues. CDR3: CASSLWPDQETQYF. CDR3 nucleotide sequence: TGTGCCAGCAGCTTATGGCCAGACCAAGAGACCCAGTACTTC.